This TCR beta chain was sequenced during a study of molecular identifiers for immune sequencing clone quantification. Study-wide background: Replicate experiments took RNA from 20,000 or 100,000 naive CD8 cells, divided it five ways and sequenced four.

Input for naive CD8 libraries was about 19,000 to 1,100,000 sorted cells; the RNA fraction used was 10%, 30% or 50%. A CD8+CD4-CCR7+CD45RA+ gate was used to sort naive CD8 T cells. The trim removed 5 bases at V and 7 bases at J, leaving 9 bases unmatched. The CDR3 sequence is 15 residues long. Germline CDR1 is SGHAT and CDR2 is FQNNGV. Bulk TCR libraries were made with methods that had been previously described and with listed TCR primers. MiXCR was run by TCRdb on the PCR reads, yielding one entry per CDR3 protein. The sample records under 650,000 distinct CDR3 sequences, roughly 21% being singletons.

The chain combines TRBV11-2 with TRBJ2-7; 12 nucleotides agree with TRBD1. This TCR was recovered from a human donor in good health. Some libraries in this study had Jurkat cell RNA spiked in. Material: naive CD8+ T cells from blood, with Jurkat cell RNA spiked in. Subset specified: FACS-sorted CD8+CD4-CCR7+CD45RA+ naive T cells. This chain's CDR3 is CASSRDRGPGREQYF. CDR3 bases: TGTGCCAGCAGCCGGGACAGGGGGCCAGGTAGGGAGCAGTACTTC.